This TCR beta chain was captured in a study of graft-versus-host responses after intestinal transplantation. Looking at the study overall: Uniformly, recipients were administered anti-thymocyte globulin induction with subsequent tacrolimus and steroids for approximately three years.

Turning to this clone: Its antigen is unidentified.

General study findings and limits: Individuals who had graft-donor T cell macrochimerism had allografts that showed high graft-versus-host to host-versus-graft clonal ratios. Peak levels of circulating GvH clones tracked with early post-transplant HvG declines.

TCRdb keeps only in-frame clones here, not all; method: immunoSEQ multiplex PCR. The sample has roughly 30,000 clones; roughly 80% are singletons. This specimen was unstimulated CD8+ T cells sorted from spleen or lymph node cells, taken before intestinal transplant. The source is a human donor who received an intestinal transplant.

CDR3: CASSSGLAGYTGELFF. Here the CDR3 DNA reads TGTGCCAGCAGCTCCGGACTAGCGGGGTACACCGGGGAGCTGTTTTTT. The chain links TRBV28 to TRBJ2-2; the match to TRBD2 covers 12 bases. Per germline, CDR1 MDHEN and CDR2 SYDVKM. The trim removed 6 bases at V and 3 bases at J, leaving 5 bases unmatched. CDR3 length: 16 amino acids.